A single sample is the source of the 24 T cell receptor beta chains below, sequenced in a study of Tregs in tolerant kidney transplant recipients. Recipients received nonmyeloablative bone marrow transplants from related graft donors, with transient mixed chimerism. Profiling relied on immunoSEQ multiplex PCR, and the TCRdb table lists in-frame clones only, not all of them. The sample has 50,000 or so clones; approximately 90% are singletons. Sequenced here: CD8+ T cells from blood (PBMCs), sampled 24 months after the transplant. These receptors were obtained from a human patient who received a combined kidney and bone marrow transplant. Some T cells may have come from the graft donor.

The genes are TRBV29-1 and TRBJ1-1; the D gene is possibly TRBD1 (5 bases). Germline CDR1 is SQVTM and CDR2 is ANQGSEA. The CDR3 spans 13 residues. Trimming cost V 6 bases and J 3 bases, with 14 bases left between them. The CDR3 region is CSVTLGGDTEAFF. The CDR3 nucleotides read TGCAGCGTCACCCTGGGGGGGGACACTGAAGCTTTCTTT.

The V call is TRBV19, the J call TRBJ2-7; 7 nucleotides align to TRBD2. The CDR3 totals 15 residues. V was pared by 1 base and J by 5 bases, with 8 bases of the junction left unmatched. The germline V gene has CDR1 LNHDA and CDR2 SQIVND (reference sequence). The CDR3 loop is CASSIVSSGKDEQYF. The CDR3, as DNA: TGTGCCAGTAGTATAGTGTCCAGCGGGAAGGACGAGCAGTACTTC.

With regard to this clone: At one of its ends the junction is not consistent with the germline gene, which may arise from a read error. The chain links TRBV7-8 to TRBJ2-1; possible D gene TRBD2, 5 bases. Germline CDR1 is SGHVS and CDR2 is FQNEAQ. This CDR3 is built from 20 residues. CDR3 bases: TGTGCCAGCAGCCTAGCACGGGGTTTTAGCGCCCAGAGCTCCTACAATGAGCAGTTCTTC. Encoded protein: CASSLARGFSAQSSYNEQFF. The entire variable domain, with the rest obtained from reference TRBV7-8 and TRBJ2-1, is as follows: GAGVSQSPRYKVAKRGQDVALRCDPISGHVSLFWYQQALGQGPEFLTYFQNEAQLDKSGLPSDRFFAERPEGSVSTLKIQRTQQEDSAVYLCASSLARGFSAQSSYNEQFFGPGTRLTVL.

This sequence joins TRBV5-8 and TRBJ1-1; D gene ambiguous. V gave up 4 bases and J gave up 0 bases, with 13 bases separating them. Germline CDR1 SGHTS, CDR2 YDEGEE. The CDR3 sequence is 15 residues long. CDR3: CASSTRLLLNTEAFF. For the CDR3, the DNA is TGTGCCAGCAGCACCAGGCTCCTCCTGAACACTGAAGCTTTCTTT.

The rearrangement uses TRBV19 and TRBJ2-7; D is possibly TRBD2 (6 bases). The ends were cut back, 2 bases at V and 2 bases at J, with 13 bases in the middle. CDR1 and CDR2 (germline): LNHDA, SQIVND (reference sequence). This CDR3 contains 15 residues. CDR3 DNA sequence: TGTGCCAGTAGTATACTGACGGGGGAACCCTACGAGCAGTACTTC. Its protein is CASSILTGEPYEQYF. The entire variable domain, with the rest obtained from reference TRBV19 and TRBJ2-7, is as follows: DGGITQSPKYLFRKEGQNVTLSCEQNLNHDAMYWYRQDPGQGLRLIYYSQIVNDFQKGDIAEGYSVSREKKESFPLTVTSAQKNPTAFYLCASSILTGEPYEQYFGPGTRLTVT.

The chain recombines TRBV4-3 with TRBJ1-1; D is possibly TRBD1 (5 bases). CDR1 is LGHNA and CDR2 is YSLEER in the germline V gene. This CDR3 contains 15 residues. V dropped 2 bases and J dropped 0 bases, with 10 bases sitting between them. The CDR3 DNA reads TGCGCCAGCAGCCAACTCAGGGCATTGAACACTGAAGCTTTCTTT. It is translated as CASSQLRALNTEAFF.

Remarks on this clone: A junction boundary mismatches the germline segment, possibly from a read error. The CDR3 sequence is CASSFDRHF. As DNA, the CDR3 is TGTGCCAGCAGCTTCGACAGGCATTTT. This chain connects TRBV5-8 to TRBJ2-3; a possible D gene is TRBD1 (6 bases). From germline, CDR1 is SGHTS and CDR2 YDEGEE. The CDR3 runs 9 residues.

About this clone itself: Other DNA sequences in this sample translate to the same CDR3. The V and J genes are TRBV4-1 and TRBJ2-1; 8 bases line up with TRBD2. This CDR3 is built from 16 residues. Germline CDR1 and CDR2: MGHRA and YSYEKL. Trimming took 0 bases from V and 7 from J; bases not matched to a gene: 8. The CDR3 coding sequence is TGCGCCAGCAGCCAAGATAACGGGGGGGCTGGGAATGAGCAGTTCTTC. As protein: CASSQDNGGAGNEQFF.

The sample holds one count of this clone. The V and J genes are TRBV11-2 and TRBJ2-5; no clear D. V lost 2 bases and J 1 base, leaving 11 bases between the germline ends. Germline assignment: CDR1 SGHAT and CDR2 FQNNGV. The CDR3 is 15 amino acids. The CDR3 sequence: CASSLTHLVQETQYF. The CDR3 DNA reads TGTGCCAGCAGCTTAACACACCTTGTCCAAGAGACCCAGTACTTC.

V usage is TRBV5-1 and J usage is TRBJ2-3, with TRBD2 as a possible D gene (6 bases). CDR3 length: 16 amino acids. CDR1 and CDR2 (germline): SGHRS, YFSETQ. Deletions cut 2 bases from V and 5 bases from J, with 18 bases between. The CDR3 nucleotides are TGCGCCAGCAGCTTAAAGGAGGGCGGGGATAAAGATACGCAGTATTTT. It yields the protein CASSLKEGGDKDTQYF.

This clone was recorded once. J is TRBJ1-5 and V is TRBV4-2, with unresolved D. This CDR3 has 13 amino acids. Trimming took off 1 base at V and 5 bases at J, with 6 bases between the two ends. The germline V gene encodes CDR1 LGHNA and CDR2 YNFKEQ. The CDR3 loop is CASSQGLDQPQHF. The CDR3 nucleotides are TGTGCCAGCAGCCAAGGTCTTGATCAGCCCCAGCATTTT.

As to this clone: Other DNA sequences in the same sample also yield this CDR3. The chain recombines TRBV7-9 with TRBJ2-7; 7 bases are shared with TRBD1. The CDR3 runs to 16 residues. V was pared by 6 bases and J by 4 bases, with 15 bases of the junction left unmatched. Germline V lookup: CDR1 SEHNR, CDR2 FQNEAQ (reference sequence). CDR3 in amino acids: CASSSRQGYELYEQYF. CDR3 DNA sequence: TGTGCCAGCAGTTCCAGACAGGGCTACGAGTTGTACGAGCAGTACTTC.

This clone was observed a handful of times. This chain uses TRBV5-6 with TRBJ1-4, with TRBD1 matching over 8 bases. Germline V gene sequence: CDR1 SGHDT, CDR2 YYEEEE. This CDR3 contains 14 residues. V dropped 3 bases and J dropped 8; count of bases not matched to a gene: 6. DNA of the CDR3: TGTGCCAGCAGCTCACCAGGGGGCCAGGAAAAACTGTTTTTT. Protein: CASSSPGGQEKLFF.

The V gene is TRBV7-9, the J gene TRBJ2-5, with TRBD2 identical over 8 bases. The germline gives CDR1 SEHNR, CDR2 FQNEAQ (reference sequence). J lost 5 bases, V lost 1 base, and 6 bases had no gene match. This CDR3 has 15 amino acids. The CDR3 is CASSLGWSGGETQYF. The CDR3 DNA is TGTGCCAGCAGCTTAGGTTGGTCGGGAGGGGAGACCCAGTACTTC.

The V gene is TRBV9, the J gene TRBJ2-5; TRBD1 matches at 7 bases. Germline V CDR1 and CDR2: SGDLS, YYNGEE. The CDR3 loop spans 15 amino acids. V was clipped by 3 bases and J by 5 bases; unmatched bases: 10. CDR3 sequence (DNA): TGTGCCAGCAGCGGACGGGACAGCCACCCGGAGACCCAGTACTTC. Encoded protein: CASSGRDSHPETQYF.

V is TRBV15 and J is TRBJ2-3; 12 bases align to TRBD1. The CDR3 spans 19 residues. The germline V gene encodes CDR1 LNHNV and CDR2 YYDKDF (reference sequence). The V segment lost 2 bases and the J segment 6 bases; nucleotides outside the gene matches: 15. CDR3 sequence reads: CATSRSIPGTGGRADTQYF. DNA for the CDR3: TGTGCCACCAGCAGAAGTATTCCCGGGACAGGGGGCCGGGCGGATACGCAGTATTTT.

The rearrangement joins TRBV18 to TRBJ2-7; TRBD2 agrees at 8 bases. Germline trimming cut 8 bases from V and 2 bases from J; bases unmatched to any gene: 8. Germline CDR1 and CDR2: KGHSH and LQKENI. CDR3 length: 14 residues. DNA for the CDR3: TGTGCCAGCCGGGAGGGCGGACCACCCTACGAGCAGTACTTC. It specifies CASREGGPPYEQYF.

The DNA for the CDR3 is TGTGCCAGCTCACCGATTGGGCAGGGGGCCCGCAACTACGAGCAGTACTTC. Protein sequence: CASSPIGQGARNYEQYF. The chain is built from TRBV18 and TRBJ2-7; the match to TRBD1 covers 8 bases. Germline lookup yields CDR1 KGHSH and CDR2 LQKENI. CDR3 length: 17 amino acids. V lost 3 bases and J lost 3; bases outside the gene matches: 13.

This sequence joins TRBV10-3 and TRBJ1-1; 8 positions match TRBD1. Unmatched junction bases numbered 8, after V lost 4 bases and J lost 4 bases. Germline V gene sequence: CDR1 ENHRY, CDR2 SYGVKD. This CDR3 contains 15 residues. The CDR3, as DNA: TGTGCCATCAGTGGCGACAGGGGTTGGGGCACTGAAGCTTTCTTT. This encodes CAISGDRGWGTEAFF.

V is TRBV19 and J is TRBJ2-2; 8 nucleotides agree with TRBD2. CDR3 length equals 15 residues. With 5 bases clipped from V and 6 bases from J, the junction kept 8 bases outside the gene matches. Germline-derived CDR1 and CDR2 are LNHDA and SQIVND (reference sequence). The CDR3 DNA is TGTGCCAGTAGTCCCGGGACTAGGGGGTCCGGGGAGCTGTTTTTT. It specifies CASSPGTRGSGELFF.

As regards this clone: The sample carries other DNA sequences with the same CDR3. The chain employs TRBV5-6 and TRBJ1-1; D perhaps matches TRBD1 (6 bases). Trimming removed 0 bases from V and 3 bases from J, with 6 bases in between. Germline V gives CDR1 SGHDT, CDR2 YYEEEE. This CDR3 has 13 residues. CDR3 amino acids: CASSLAGDTEAFF. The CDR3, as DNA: TGTGCCAGCAGCTTGGCAGGGGACACTGAAGCTTTCTTT. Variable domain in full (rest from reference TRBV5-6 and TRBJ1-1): DAGVTQSPTHLIKTRGQQVTLRCSPKSGHDTVSWYQQALGQGPQFIFQYYEEEERQRGNFPDRFSGHQFPNYSSELNVNALLLGDSALYLCASSLAGDTEAFFGQGTRLTVV.

For the CDR3, the DNA is TGTGCCAGCAGCTTCGGACTAGCGGGACCGCCAGATACGCAGTATTTT. It codes for CASSFGLAGPPDTQYF. This chain connects TRBV7-9 to TRBJ2-3; 12 nucleotides match TRBD2. This CDR3 contains 16 residues. The germline V gene encodes CDR1 SEHNR and CDR2 FQNEAQ (reference sequence). V gave up 3 bases and J gave up 4 bases; unmatched junction bases: 5.

The CDR3 bases are TGTGCCAGCAGCTTTAGCGGGGGCTACGAGCAGTACTTC. It translates to CASSFSGGYEQYF. The V and J genes are TRBV5-4 and TRBJ2-7; 9 bases match TRBD2. Trimming cost V 2 bases and J 3 bases; bases outside gene matches: 0. The CDR3 loop spans 13 amino acids. The germline V gene has CDR1 SGHNT and CDR2 YYREEE (reference sequence).

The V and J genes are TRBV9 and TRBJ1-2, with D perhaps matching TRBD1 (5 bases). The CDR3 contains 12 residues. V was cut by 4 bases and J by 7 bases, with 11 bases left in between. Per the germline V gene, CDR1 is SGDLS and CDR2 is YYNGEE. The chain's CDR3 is CASSSGDSGYTF. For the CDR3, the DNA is TGTGCCAGCAGCTCTGGAGACAGTGGCTACACCTTC.